This T cell receptor beta chain was captured by sequencing in a study of blood T cell repertoires in COVID-19 (dated by TCRdb to about 2020). In the study overall: The collaborator samples originated in the United States, Italy and Spain and spanned the acute and convalescent phases of COVID-19. The material from the prospective study consisted of cDNA or gDNA derived from T cells, B-cell-depleted T cells, or PBMCs. Subjects who had been exposed to COVID-19, were actively infected with it, or had recovered from it provided the deeply sampled blood TCRbeta repertoires that made up the dataset. The repertoires were released in a freely available public database intended as a resource for research on the immune response to SARS-CoV-2. Samples were obtained from the ongoing ImmuneRACE study (first 160 participants) and from some 1,200 subjects provided by 6 global collaborators. The sample metadata nearly always contained a de-identified subject ID, COVID-19 status, age in years and sex. Where available, HLA class I and class II types were taken from metadata supplied by the sample provider and were not determined by assay-based typing.

For CDR1 and CDR2, the germline V gene (reference sequence) lists LGHDT and YNNKEL. Taken from cysteine to phenylalanine, the CDR3 has 13 residues. Here the CDR3 DNA is all that survives: 39 bases in frame from base 1. The junction carries 14 bases between V and J, which are trimmed by 6 bases and 7 bases respectively. About this clone itself: The specificity of this receptor is unknown. No per-base quality is available; no much larger clone lies one base away.

TCRbeta CDR3 regions were amplified from genomic DNA using the immunoSEQ Assay, a bias-controlled multiplex PCR. As for how the authors treated the data: Nucleated cell counts per sample were estimated from amplification of reference gene primers within the assay. Sequence reads were collapsed and filtered to measure the absolute abundance of every unique TCRbeta CDR3 rearrangement. For each sample, productive Simpson clonality was calculated as the square root of Simpson's diversity index across productive rearrangements. Drawn from immuneACCESS, this table holds only the in-frame rearrangements with V and J called that TCRdb kept. Clones are partly lost; checked studies trace under half to an unresolved V gene and leave the rest unexplained. V, J and clone size derive from that table, while D and trimming were established from the DNA sequence. The sample table contains fewer than 300,000 clones; only one count was recorded for roughly 85% of them. The top ten hold more than 10% of the sample.

Whole blood was collected in K2EDTA tubes by collaborating institutions according to the institutions' own protocols. Collaborator samples were shipped for TCRbeta analysis as frozen whole blood, isolated PBMCs, or DNA extracted from either sample type. Paper-wide results and their limitations: Clinical and demographic metadata were provided uncurated, with the amount varying by source and participant.

The chain uses TRBV3-1 (or the pseudogene TRBV3-2) and TRBJ2-3, with TRBD2 as a weak D call on 6 bases. What was sequenced was peripheral blood. The origin of this receptor is a human donor in a cohort sampled during active COVID-19. The CDR3 here reads CASRNGGANTQYF. The DNA reads TGTGCCAGCAGAAACGGCGGGGCTAATACGCAGTATTTT.